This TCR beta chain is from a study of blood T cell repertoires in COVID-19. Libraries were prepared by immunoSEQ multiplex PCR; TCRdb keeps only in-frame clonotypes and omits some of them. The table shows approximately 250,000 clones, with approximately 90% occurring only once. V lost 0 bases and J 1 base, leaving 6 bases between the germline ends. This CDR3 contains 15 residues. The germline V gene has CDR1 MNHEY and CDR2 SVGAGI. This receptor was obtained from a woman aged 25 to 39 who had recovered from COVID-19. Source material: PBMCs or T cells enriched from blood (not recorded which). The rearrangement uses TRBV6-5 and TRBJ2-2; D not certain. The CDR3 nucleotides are TGTGCCAGCAGTTACTCCCATTGGAACACCGGGGAGCTGTTTTTT. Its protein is CASSYSHWNTGELFF.